These 26 T cell receptor beta chains share one sample of origin, sequenced in a study of blood T cell repertoires in COVID-19. Sequencing was performed with immunoSEQ multiplex PCR; in TCRdb, only in-frame clones are kept and a portion is missing. Among 400,000 to 450,000 clones listed, approximately 88% were seen once. Sample: peripheral blood. Source of these receptors: a woman aged 45-65 years with COVID-19, enrolled during active disease.

Comments on this clone: The sample carries other DNA sequences with the same CDR3. The chain combines TRBV30 with TRBJ1-1; maybe TRBD1 (5 bases). CDR1 and CDR2 from the germline V gene are GTSNPN and SVGIG (reference sequence). Trimming removed 3 bases at V and 0 bases at J, with 8 bases between. The CDR3 sequence is 13 residues long. The CDR3 nucleotides are TGTGCCTGGAGAGCAGGGCTGAACACTGAAGCTTTCTTT. Encoded protein: CAWRAGLNTEAFF.

The CDR3 here is CASSLTGRGNTGELFF. The CDR3 DNA is TGTGCCAGCAGCTTAACCGGGCGGGGGAACACCGGGGAGCTGTTTTTT. The J gene is TRBJ2-2, the V gene TRBV5-4; a weak D match, TRBD2 (6 bases). The CDR3 extends over 16 amino acids. Trimming removed 2 bases from V and 1 base from J, with 12 bases in between. Germline lookup yields CDR1 SGHNT and CDR2 YYREEE (reference sequence).

V and J are TRBV7-8 and TRBJ1-4, with D possibly matching TRBD1 (5 bases). The germline V gene has CDR1 SGHVS and CDR2 FQNEAQ. V lost 5 bases and J lost 11, with 15 bases in between. This CDR3 has 13 residues. Written as DNA, the CDR3 is TGTGCCAGCAGCCGGGCCCCGCGGGGGAAACTGTTTTTT. Translation: CASSRAPRGKLFF.

The chain joins TRBV14 to TRBJ2-3, with D perhaps TRBD2 (6 bases). CDR3 length: 13 residues. Trimming stripped 3 bases from V and 12 bases from J, with 16 bases between. CDR1 and CDR2 (germline): SGHDN, FVKESK. Here the CDR3 reads CASSHPGGQYQYF. CDR3 nucleotide sequence: TGTGCCAGCAGCCATCCCGGAGGGCAGTACCAGTATTTT.

The chain joins TRBV10-1 to TRBJ2-7; weak D call: TRBD2 (5 bases). Germline V gene sequence: CDR1 WNHNN, CDR2 SYGVQD (reference sequence). The CDR3 extends over 15 amino acids. Trimming cost V 0 bases and J 2 bases, with 11 bases left between them. CDR3 DNA: TGCGCCAGCAGTGAGTCTGCCGGGGTCCCCTACGAGCAGTACTTC. Its protein product is CASSESAGVPYEQYF.

The V and J genes are TRBV9 and TRBJ2-3; no firm D call. Germline CDR1 and CDR2: SGDLS and YYNGEE. The CDR3 runs to 15 residues. Trimming took 0 bases from V and 2 from J, leaving 10 bases between them. CDR3 coding DNA: TGTGCCAGCAGCGTAGGGCTAGACTCCACAGATACGCAGTATTTT. Protein sequence: CASSVGLDSTDTQYF. The full variable domain, rest sourced from reference TRBV9 and TRBJ2-3, is DSGVTQTPKHLITATGQRVTLRCSPRSGDLSVYWYQQSLDQGLQFLIQYYNGEERAKGNILERFSAQQFPDLHSELNLSSLELGDSALYFCASSVGLDSTDTQYFGPGTRLTVL.

The V and J genes are TRBV6-5 and TRBJ1-1; possible D gene TRBD1, 6 bases. V gave up 4 bases and J gave up 1 base, with 13 bases separating them. Germline CDR1 MNHEY, CDR2 SVGAGI. The CDR3 has 15 amino acids. The CDR3 DNA reads as TGTGCCAGCAGTTCCACAGGGCTAGGGAACACTGAAGCTTTCTTT. The encoded protein is CASSSTGLGNTEAFF.

Of note for this clone: This same CDR3 is encoded by further DNA sequences in the sample. The V gene is TRBV18, the J gene TRBJ1-1, with 7 positions matching TRBD1. Germline V gene sequence: CDR1 KGHSH, CDR2 LQKENI. Trimming removed 3 bases from V and 3 bases from J; junction bases left unmatched: 1. The length of the CDR3 is 13 residues. CDR3 bases: TGTGCCAGCTCACCTACAGGGGACACTGAAGCTTTCTTT. This sequence encodes CASSPTGDTEAFF. Full variable domain (missing parts from reference TRBV18 and TRBJ1-1): NAGVMQNPRHLVRRRGQEARLRCSPMKGHSHVYWYRQLPEEGLKFMVYLQKENIIDESGMPKERFSAEFPKEGPSILRIQQVVRGDSAAYFCASSPTGDTEAFFGQGTRLTVV.

The CDR3 DNA reads TGTGCCAGCTCGGCAGGCCGGGATTGGTTGGGCTACACCTTC. Protein product: CASSAGRDWLGYTF. This chain links TRBV6-5 with TRBJ1-2; D is ambiguous. Germline V gives CDR1 MNHEY, CDR2 SVGAGI. With 8 bases removed from V and 8 bases from J, the gap between germline ends came to 21 bases. CDR3 length: 14 residues.

This sequence joins TRBV7-6 and TRBJ2-2, with 12 bases matching TRBD1. V lost 5 bases to trimming and J lost 6 bases; unmatched junction nucleotides: 4. CDR1 SGHVS and CDR2 FNYEAQ come from the germline V gene. The CDR3 runs to 15 residues. The DNA for the CDR3 is TGTGCCAGCAGCGGCGGGACAGGGGGCTCCGGGGAGCTGTTTTTT. Its translation: CASSGGTGGSGELFF.

The V call is TRBV21-1, the J call TRBJ1-4; TRBD1, the D gene given by the table, was not confirmed from the DNA. TRBV21-1 has pseudogene status. There are 14 residues in the CDR3. DNA of the CDR3: TGTGCCAGCAACCCACAGGGGGCAGATGAAAAACTGTTTTTT. The encoded protein is CASNPQGADEKLFF.

This rearrangement joins TRBV30 to TRBJ1-2; no reliable D call. CDR1 is GTSNPN, CDR2 SVGIG, per germline (reference sequence). The CDR3 is 14 residues long. V was clipped by 3 bases and J by 8 bases, with 19 bases between them. CDR3 region: CAWSEQEYAGGYTF. CDR3 bases: TGTGCCTGGAGCGAACAAGAATACGCGGGGGGCTACACCTTC. Supplemented by reference TRBV30 and TRBJ1-2, the full variable domain reads SQTIHQWPATLVQPVGSPLSLECTVEGTSNPNLYWYRQAAGRGLQLLFYSVGIGQISSEVPQNLSASRPQDRQFILSSKKLLLSDSGFYLCAWSEQEYAGGYTFGSGTRLTVV.

In regard to this clone: Other DNA sequences in this specimen translate into the identical CDR3. The CDR3 protein is CASSVAGSNYGYTF. The CDR3 region has the DNA TGTGCCAGCAGCGTAGCAGGGTCCAACTATGGCTACACCTTC. This chain uses TRBV9 with TRBJ1-2, with a possible D match to TRBD1 (5 bases). V was cut by 0 bases and J by 2 bases, with 8 bases left in between. The CDR3 is 14 residues long. Germline CDR1 SGDLS, CDR2 YYNGEE.

This clone was seen only once. The chain recombines TRBV21-1 with TRBJ2-7; the table gives TRBD2 as D, unverified against the DNA. TRBV21-1 is flagged as a pseudogene. The length of the CDR3 is 15 residues. The CDR3 here is CASSTKYASSYEQYF. The DNA for the CDR3 is TGTGCCAGCAGCACAAAGTACGCTAGCTCCTACGAGCAGTACTTC.

The chain combines TRBV9 with TRBJ2-3; 7 bases match TRBD2. CDR3 length: 14 residues. Germline CDR1 reads SGDLS; CDR2 reads YYNGEE. The trim removed 4 bases at V and 1 base at J, leaving 3 bases unmatched. CDR3 loop: CASSLSGGTDTQYF. The CDR3 DNA follows: TGTGCCAGCAGCTTGAGCGGGGGCACAGATACGCAGTATTTT.

V gene TRBV27 combines with J gene TRBJ2-2; D gene unclear. This CDR3 comprises 13 residues. Germline values: CDR1 MNHEY, CDR2 SMNVEV (reference sequence). V was shortened by 6 bases and J by 0 bases, with 5 bases between the two germline ends. CDR3 loop: CASSLTNTGELFF. The CDR3 nucleotides are TGTGCCAGCAGCCTTACGAACACCGGGGAGCTGTTTTTT.

This chain links TRBV3-1 (or the pseudogene TRBV3-2) with TRBJ2-5; D may be TRBD1 (6 bases). The CDR3 consists of 14 residues. V lost 5 bases, J lost 4 bases, and 14 bases lay in between. Germline V gene data show CDR1 as LGHDT and CDR2 as YNNKEL (reference sequence). The CDR3 spells CASSLPGTPETQYF. The CDR3 bases are TGTGCCAGCAGCTTGCCCGGGACACCAGAGACCCAGTACTTC.

The chain employs TRBV11-2 and TRBJ1-1, with 8 bases matching TRBD1. The CDR3 runs to 15 residues. Looked up from germline, CDR1 is SGHAT and CDR2 is FQNNGV. With 5 bases clipped from V and 1 base from J, the junction kept 6 bases outside the gene matches. The CDR3 here is CASSPRTGWNTEAFF. CDR3 bases: TGTGCCAGCAGCCCCAGGACAGGGTGGAACACTGAAGCTTTCTTT. The variable domain in full, completed from reference TRBV11-2 and TRBJ1-1, reads EAGVAQSPRYKIIEKRQSVAFWCNPISGHATLYWYQQILGQGPKLLIQFQNNGVVDDSQLPKDRFSAERLKGVDSTLKIQPAKLEDSAVYLCASSPRTGWNTEAFFGQGTRLTVV.

The chain uses TRBV5-6 and TRBJ2-3; D is ambiguous. V shed 2 bases and J shed 7 bases, with 5 bases lying between them. Germline V gene data show CDR1 as SGHDT and CDR2 as YYEEEE. This CDR3 comprises 11 residues. In DNA form, the CDR3 reads TGTGCCAGCAGCTTCCAAAATACGCAGTATTTT. This gives the protein CASSFQNTQYF.

The V and J genes are TRBV19 and TRBJ1-2; D is possibly TRBD1 (5 bases). Germline CDR1 is LNHDA and CDR2 is SQIVND (reference sequence). This CDR3 has 13 residues. Trimming shortened V by 9 bases and J by 5 bases, and 16 bases separated the two germline ends. The CDR3 nucleotides are TGTGCCAGCCACAGGCCCCCTGGGTATGGCTACACCTTC. Protein sequence: CASHRPPGYGYTF.

The CDR3 protein is CASSPGPDSPWGYTF. CDR3 sequence (DNA): TGTGCCAGCTCACCGGGGCCGGACAGTCCCTGGGGCTACACCTTC. The chain is built from TRBV18 and TRBJ1-2, with D possibly matching TRBD1 (6 bases). Germline-derived CDR1 and CDR2 are KGHSH and LQKENI. This CDR3 is built from 15 residues. V lost 3 bases and J 8 bases, leaving 19 bases between the germline ends.

The CDR3 DNA sequence: TGTGCCAGCAGCTCTAGCCGGACAGACTCTGGAAACACCATATATTTT. Translation gives CASSSSRTDSGNTIYF. The rearrangement uses TRBV9 and TRBJ1-3; D is perhaps TRBD1 (6 bases). V lost 4 bases and J 0 bases, leaving 14 bases between the germline ends. Germline V lookup: CDR1 SGDLS, CDR2 YYNGEE. This CDR3 has 16 residues.

The V gene is TRBV18, the J gene TRBJ2-3; D gene uncertain. The CDR3 length is 17 residues. The ends were cut back, 2 bases at V and 0 bases at J, with 15 bases in the middle. CDR1 is KGHSH and CDR2 is LQKENI in the germline V gene. CDR3 amino acids: CASSPVMNQLSTDTQYF. The CDR3, as DNA: TGTGCCAGCTCACCAGTTATGAACCAACTTAGCACAGATACGCAGTATTTT.

Only a few counts were recorded for this clone. The chain is built from TRBV7-2 and TRBJ2-7, with 7 bases matching TRBD1. V was clipped by 2 bases and J by 5 bases; unmatched bases: 3. The CDR3 is 13 amino acids. Germline V gene lookup returns CDR1 SGHTA and CDR2 FQGNSA. Here the CDR3 DNA reads TGTGCCAGCAGCTTACGCCAGGGGGACGAGCAGTACTTC. Its translation is CASSLRQGDEQYF.

This chain links TRBV5-4 with TRBJ2-1, with 7 bases that match TRBD2. This CDR3 contains 15 residues. Per germline, CDR1 SGHNT and CDR2 YYREEE (reference sequence). Trimming removed 0 bases from V and 4 bases from J; junction bases left unmatched: 4. CDR3 in DNA: TGTGCCAGCAGCTTGGACTGGCGGGGGTACAATGAGCAGTTCTTC. Its protein product is CASSLDWRGYNEQFF.

V and J are TRBV3-1 (or the pseudogene TRBV3-2) and TRBJ1-5; D unclear. Germline lookup yields CDR1 LGHDT and CDR2 YNNKEL (reference sequence). The V end lost 3 bases, the J end lost 5 bases, and 8 bases lay between the germline ends. CDR3 size: 13 residues. The CDR3 loop is CASSQSTHQPQHF. The CDR3 nucleotides read TGTGCCAGCAGCCAGTCAACTCATCAGCCCCAGCATTTT.